Included here is one T cell receptor beta chain sequence, with context. This sample was taken from a study of CD8+ T cells in alopecia areata. cDNA reverse transcribed from extracted RNA served as the sequencing template. Data came from immunoSEQ multiplex PCR; TCRdb stores just in-frame clones and leaves some out. The top ten hold 20% to 30% of the sample, which has approximately 57,000 clones, over 95% seen once. The ends were cut back, 10 bases at V and 2 bases at J, with 26 bases in the middle. The CDR3 loop spans 17 amino acids. Germline CDR1 ENHRY, CDR2 SYGVKD. The genes are TRBV10-3 and TRBJ1-1; a possible D gene is TRBD1 (6 bases). The sample in question was CD8+ T cells sorted from blood, obtained at week 0. This TCR was sampled from a human donor with alopecia areata. This CDR3 reads CATRPRTEGDINTEAFF. CDR3 bases: TGTGCCACACGACCCCGGACAGAGGGGGATATAAACACTGAAGCTTTCTTT.